The 13 T cell receptor beta chains below come from one sample, sequenced in a study of control samples from healthy donors and cancer patients. TCRdb's copy holds only in-frame clones and misses some; the assay was immunoSEQ multiplex PCR. This sample has some 120,000 clones, with over 90% found just once. The sample consisted of blood. These receptor sequences come from a young man in good health.

This chain connects TRBV24-1 to TRBJ1-2; 9 nucleotides line up with TRBD1. Germline V lookup: CDR1 KGHDR, CDR2 SFDVKD. This CDR3 contains 16 residues. Trimming at V came to 3 bases and at J to 3 bases, leaving 7 bases not matched to a gene. The CDR3 bases are TGTGCCACCAGTGATCCAAAAAGACAGGGGGACTATGGCTACACCTTC. It specifies CATSDPKRQGDYGYTF.

This clone appeared a single time. V usage is TRBV7-9 and J usage is TRBJ1-6; perhaps TRBD1 as D (5 bases). CDR1 and CDR2 from the germline V gene are SEHNR and FQNEAQ (reference sequence). The ends were cut back, 1 base at V and 10 bases at J, with 8 bases in the middle. There are 13 residues in the CDR3. The CDR3 DNA follows: TGTGCCAGCAGCTTAGTCGGGGACTCACCCCTCCACTTT. Translating gives CASSLVGDSPLHF.

The V gene is TRBV5-5, the J gene TRBJ1-1; the D is unclear. Per germline, CDR1 SGHKS and CDR2 YYEKEE (reference sequence). This CDR3 has 14 amino acids. Deletions cut 0 bases from V and 1 base from J, with 7 bases between. CDR3 nucleotide sequence: TGTGCCAGCAGCTTGGTCCCAGGGAACACTGAAGCTTTCTTT. Its translation is CASSLVPGNTEAFF.

The gene calls are TRBV6-1 and TRBJ1-5, with D possibly being TRBD1 (5 bases). Per the germline V gene, CDR1 is MNHNS and CDR2 is SASEGT. V was pared by 3 bases and J by 7 bases, with 13 bases between. The CDR3 extends over 14 amino acids. CDR3 sequence reads: CASSEGRGTQPQHF. In DNA, the CDR3 is TGTGCCAGCAGTGAGGGTCGAGGGACGCAGCCCCAGCATTTT.

The CDR3 spells CATSDLRGGVHEQYF. The CDR3 DNA sequence: TGTGCCACCAGTGATCTTAGGGGGGGCGTCCACGAGCAGTACTTC. The V and J genes are TRBV24-1 and TRBJ2-7; D might be TRBD2 (7 bases). Germline V gene lookup returns CDR1 KGHDR and CDR2 SFDVKD. There are 15 residues in the CDR3. The ends were cut back, 3 bases at V and 5 bases at J, with 16 bases in the middle.

V and J are TRBV7-2 and TRBJ1-1, with D perhaps TRBD1 (6 bases). Looked up from germline, CDR1 is SGHTA and CDR2 is FQGNSA. The CDR3 contains 17 residues. The V and J ends lost 1 base and 2 bases respectively, with 17 bases between them. This CDR3 is CASSLVPYGQRNTEAFF. Here the CDR3 DNA reads TGTGCCAGCAGCTTAGTGCCGTATGGACAGAGAAACACTGAAGCTTTCTTT.

The V call is TRBV4-1, the J call TRBJ1-4, with D hard to call. Per the germline V gene, CDR1 is MGHRA and CDR2 is YSYEKL. The CDR3 has 11 amino acids. V was cut by 2 bases and J by 10 bases, with 5 bases left in between. The CDR3 sequence is CASSQSGKLFF. In DNA, the CDR3 is TGCGCCAGCAGCCAATCGGGAAAACTGTTTTTT.

The chain is built from TRBV27 and TRBJ2-3, with a possible D match to TRBD2 (5 bases). The CDR3 has 11 amino acids. V lost 7 bases and J 6 bases, leaving 8 bases between the germline ends. Germline CDR1 MNHEY, CDR2 SMNVEV (reference sequence). This CDR3 reads CASTSGDTQYF. CDR3 nucleotide sequence: TGTGCCAGCACATCGGGGGATACGCAGTATTTT.

Worth noting for this clone: An end of the junction does not agree with germline; a read error may underlie this. The genes are TRBV9 and TRBJ2-2; D is possibly TRBD2 (5 bases). Germline V gene data show CDR1 as SGDLS and CDR2 as YYNGEE. CDR3 size: 16 residues. CDR3 residues: CASSEAPTFATGELSF. CDR3 coding DNA: TGTGCCAGCAGCGAGGCCCCCACCTTCGCAACCGGGGAGCTGTCTTTT.

The chain recombines TRBV6-5 with TRBJ2-1; the D is unclear. Looked up from germline, CDR1 is MNHEY and CDR2 is SVGAGI. The V gene lost 6 bases and the J gene lost 6 bases, with 18 bases spanning the gap. CDR3 length equals 15 residues. As DNA, the CDR3 is TGTGCCAGCAGCTCTTCCCTCGCGGTTGGCAATGAGCAGTTCTTC. Translating it yields CASSSSLAVGNEQFF.

V gene TRBV27 combines with J gene TRBJ1-2; D not certain. Trimming pared 3 bases from V and 0 bases from J, leaving 17 bases between. The germline V gene encodes CDR1 MNHEY and CDR2 SMNVEV (reference sequence). This CDR3 spans 17 amino acids. The CDR3 DNA sequence: TGTGCCAGCAGTTTGAGCCAGGCCGACTGGGCTAACTATGGCTACACCTTC. Protein: CASSLSQADWANYGYTF.

The chain uses TRBV27 and TRBJ2-2; weak D call: TRBD1 (6 bases). V was cut by 10 bases and J by 4 bases, with 19 bases left in between. Germline V gene data show CDR1 as MNHEY and CDR2 as SMNVEV (reference sequence). This CDR3 spans 15 amino acids. CDR3 protein: CATRRQVGATGELFF. For the CDR3, the DNA is TGTGCCACCCGGAGACAGGTCGGGGCCACCGGGGAGCTGTTTTTT.

The CDR3, as DNA: TGTGCCAGTATGGACAGGGAGTGGGGCTACACCTTC. It yields the protein CASMDREWGYTF. The chain uses TRBV19 and TRBJ1-2; 8 bases align to TRBD1. V shed 7 bases, J shed 8 bases, and the junction held 6 bases outside the gene matches. Germline CDR1 is LNHDA and CDR2 is SQIVND (reference sequence). The CDR3 loop spans 12 amino acids.